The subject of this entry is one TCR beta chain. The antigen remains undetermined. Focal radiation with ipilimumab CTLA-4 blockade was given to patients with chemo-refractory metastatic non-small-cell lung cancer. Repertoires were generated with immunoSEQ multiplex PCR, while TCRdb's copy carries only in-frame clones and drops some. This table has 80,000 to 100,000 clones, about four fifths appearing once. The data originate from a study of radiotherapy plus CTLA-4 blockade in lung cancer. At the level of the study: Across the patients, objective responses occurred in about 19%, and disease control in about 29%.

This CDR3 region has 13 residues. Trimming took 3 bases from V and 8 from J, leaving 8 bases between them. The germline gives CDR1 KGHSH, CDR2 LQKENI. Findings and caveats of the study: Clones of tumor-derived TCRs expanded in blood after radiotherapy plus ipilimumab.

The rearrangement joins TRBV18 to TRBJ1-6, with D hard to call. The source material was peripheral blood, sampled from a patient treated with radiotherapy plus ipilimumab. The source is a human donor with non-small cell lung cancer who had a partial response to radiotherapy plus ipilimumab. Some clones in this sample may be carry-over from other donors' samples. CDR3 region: CASSPIPDSPLHF. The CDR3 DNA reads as TGTGCCAGCTCACCGATACCAGATTCACCCCTCCACTTT.